This entry concerns a single T cell receptor (beta chain). This clone showed up just once. Its recognized antigen is unknown. Per-base qualities were not stored, and no clone one base away is much larger. CDR3 length: 16 amino acids, cysteine to phenylalanine. Only the CDR3 DNA is retained, 48 bases long and in frame from the first base. The germline V gene (reference sequence) sets CDR1 to LNHDA and CDR2 to SQIVND. In total, around 600 healthy bone marrow donors made up the cohort. All cohort members were sampled while nominally healthy, although unrecorded immune exposures were likely present. The donor was CMV seropositive and belonged to the group of 270 or so seropositive cohort members. Each donor provided a peripheral blood sample, and peripheral blood mononuclear cells were used for TCR beta sequencing. Genomic DNA was extracted from the blood cell samples with the Qiagen DNeasy Blood Extraction Kit.

This sample was taken from a study of cytomegalovirus exposure and HLA in healthy donors (dated by TCRdb to 2017 to 2019). Concerning the study at large: According to an earlier analysis of a few hundred of the donors, about 179 million T cells yielded roughly 110 million unique TCR beta sequences and around 280 Gb of sequence data. Approximately 310 gigabases of sequencing data and 70 million to 100 million unique TCR sequences were included in an early release covering 550 to 800 HLA-typed donors. The genetic ancestry cluster associated with self-reported Caucasian donors included roughly four fifths of the 398 genotyped donors. The study was designed to test whether signatures of past pathogen exposure could be identified by cataloging public T cell receptors. The T cell repertoires of several hundred subjects were profiled by immunosequencing and related to cytomegalovirus serostatus. In addition to the first cohort of roughly 670 subjects, a separate validation cohort of 120 different subjects was used. High-throughput TCR immunosequencing, statistical association of individual TCRs with disease status, and machine learning were combined to predict cytomegalovirus infection status. A later analysis re-examined previously published TCR beta repertoires from 600 to 700 donors and added high-resolution HLA genotyping to investigate patterns of TCR occurrence. The later analysis used no new phenotypic data to find candidate immune exposures, relying instead on TCR beta sequences and their occurrence across donors. To decide whether each TCR beta V gene segment behaved as functional or pseudogenic, an earlier analysis of 587 of the donors relied on high-throughput TCR beta sequencing. Donor age, sex, ethnicity and CMV serostatus were collected together with the repertoire data. In a later genetic analysis, genome-wide SNP genotypes for about 65% of the 666 donors were used, and that subset was treated as a discovery cohort. Every discovery cohort repertoire had been produced on one sequencing platform. HLA typing covered class I and class II loci at four-digit resolution. The number of typed donors differed by locus: about 620-640 for A, B, C, DRB1 and DQB1; approximately 520 for DQA1; 606 for DPA1; and roughly 450 for DPB1. Four or five DR-DQ haplotypes were handled as single units for association and clustering, since linkage in the cohort was strong. Among some 410 genotyped donors of the cohort, an average of about 240,000 unique TCR beta nucleotide sequences were sequenced per donor, around a sixth of them non-productive.

Findings and caveats that apply to the study as a whole: Because some donors lacked HLA typing at each locus, the association tests relied only on the typed subset. Several of the top co-occurrence clusters appeared to be linked to parvovirus B19, influenza, CMV and Epstein-Barr virus, according to a later analysis. Linkage disequilibrium might explain the correlated functional status among segregating V segments, but an unknown experimental factor could not be ruled out. A few of the identified cytomegalovirus-associated TCR beta chains were confirmed in vitro to be specific for cytomegalovirus antigens. In a later analysis, HLA-associated TCR beta chains showed more clonal expansion and lower generation probabilities than non-associated chains that were equally common. Presence/absence analyses assumed roughly uniform sequencing depth across donors, an assumption that may not hold. In this cohort, only TCR beta chains were sequenced, and detectable features were limited by the absence of alpha or paired-chain data. Some IMGT-functional V segments, including TRBV6-2 and TRBV6-3, could not be told apart with the 87-base-pair reads, so those segments were excluded. Because counts were too low, seventeen rarely observed V segments, including chromosome 9 orphons, were excluded from the earlier analysis of a few hundred of the donors. A further reported finding was that TCR beta sequences accurately predicted the HLA-A and HLA-B alleles for most subjects in the first cohort. The classifier was reported to diagnose cytomegalovirus status with high specificity and sensitivity in both the original cohort and the validation cohort. A cluster of highly shared sequence variants was judged likely to represent a technical artifact of the sequencing pipeline. Most TCR sequences were observed very rarely across donors, whereas some public TCRs were present in many individuals. According to the authors, the approach could potentially be generalized to other disease states and immunological phenotypes. When HLA alleles, especially DR and DQ, strongly co-occurred, TCR associations were difficult to assign to individual alleles. Compared with the 666-donor mean, donors in an Asian-associated ancestry cluster had fewer N-insertions in productive TCRs, according to a later genetic analysis. Immune exposure information for the cohort was limited to CMV serostatus. In a later analysis, around 17,000 TCR beta sequences were associated with specific HLA alleles at a false discovery rate of 0.05. In a later genetic analysis, a missense DCLRE1C variant was associated with V-gene and J-gene trimming of TCR beta chains, and the association was replicated in an independent cohort. Most CMV-associated TCR beta chains appeared to be HLA-restricted in a later analysis, and the HLA associations seemed to be driven largely by CMV exposure. In the study, around 160 TCR beta chains were listed as associated with cytomegalovirus. An earlier analysis of 450 to 750 of the donors showed that most TCR beta V segments appeared in productive rearrangements either about 87% or about 30% of the time, which broadly matched IMGT annotations. According to a later analysis, TCR association rates differed among HLA loci, with DRB1 alleles showing the most associated TCRs and HLA-C alleles showing the fewest.

The receptor library was made with the immunoSEQ multiplex PCR assay. For the multiplex PCR, a mixture combining 60 forward primers for TCR Vbeta segments and 13 reverse primers for TCR Jbeta segments was used. The CDR3 region of rearranged TCR beta genes was amplified from genomic DNA by a multiplex PCR assay. The amplified TCR beta libraries were sequenced on the Illumina HiSeq System as 87-base-pair reads. Turning to the authors' computational methods: A later analysis tallied around 80 million unique TCR beta chains across the 660 or so repertoires, and roughly 11 million of those chains were shared by two or more donors. To remove PCR and sequencing errors, raw reads were error-corrected and collapsed into unique sequences using a nearest-neighbor algorithm that merged closely related sequences. CDR3 sequences were aligned to IMGT reference sequences to assign V, D and J gene segments. For a sequence to be retained, at least a six-nucleotide match to both a V gene segment and a J gene segment was required. A rearrangement counted as productive if the CDR3 had no stop codons and remained in frame with V and J, and every other rearrangement counted as non-productive. Following IMGT convention, CDR3 was defined as the stretch from the second conserved V-encoded cysteine to the conserved J-encoded phenylalanine. The earlier analysis of around 640 of the donors excluded sequences that lacked an unambiguous match to a single V gene segment. In an earlier analysis of some 590 of the donors, V segments were called functional above 56.7% productive rearrangements and were called segregating when the between-donor standard deviation exceeded 5%. A statistical classification framework was developed to diagnose cytomegalovirus status using the catalog of TCR beta chain sequences. V and J gene assignment, in a later analysis, came from comparing TCR nucleotide sequences with IMGT/GENE-DB human TR gene sequences. A later analysis assigned CDR3 sequences and most-parsimonious VDJ recombination scenarios with the TCRdist pipeline. A later analysis defined each TCR beta chain by its CDR3 amino acid sequence plus V-gene family, and excluded reads lacking a unique V-gene family. In a later analysis, nearly 600 highly shared, low-generation-probability nucleotide sequences were removed to address suspected cross-contamination and a sequencing artifact. In a later analysis, a clonal expansion index was calculated for each public chain from normalized within-repertoire ranks of inferred template counts. In a later analysis, generation probabilities were computed using a VDJ recombination model fitted to out-of-frame rearrangements, and the results were checked against IGoR. In a later analysis, TCR-TCR, TCR-HLA and TCR-CMV co-occurrence was scored with hypergeometric tests, and a repertoire-size bias correction was applied to TCR pairs. False discovery rates were estimated in a later analysis by permuting HLA or CMV assignments 20 times. A later analysis grouped co-occurring TCRs with DBSCAN, adding TCRdist sequence similarity when clustering within HLA-allele-positive subsets. Repertoires with fewer than 30,000 or more than 120,000 public chains, plus five repertoires with anomalous nucleotide sharing, were excluded from co-occurrence clustering. TCRdb retrieved this table from immuneACCESS and kept in-frame rearrangements only. Not all clones are present; in checked studies, unresolved V genes account for under half, and no reason is known for the remainder. V and J calls and clone size are copied from that table; D and trimming were computed from the DNA. For this sample the table gives 100,000 to 150,000 clones, of which 74% were detected only once. The ten biggest clones cover around 3.9% of the sample.

The source material was PBMCs. This TCR was recovered from a woman aged 45 to 65 in good health and CMV-seropositive. Recombination linked TRBV19 to TRBJ2-5; the D segment could be TRBD2, given 6 matching bases. The better agreement between TRBJ2-7 and the DNA end casts doubt on the J call. The nucleotide sequence reads as follows: TGTGCCAGTAGTCTGAGGGGAGGATCGGTAAGCTACGAGCAGTACTTC. Its protein is CASSLRGGSVSYEQYF.